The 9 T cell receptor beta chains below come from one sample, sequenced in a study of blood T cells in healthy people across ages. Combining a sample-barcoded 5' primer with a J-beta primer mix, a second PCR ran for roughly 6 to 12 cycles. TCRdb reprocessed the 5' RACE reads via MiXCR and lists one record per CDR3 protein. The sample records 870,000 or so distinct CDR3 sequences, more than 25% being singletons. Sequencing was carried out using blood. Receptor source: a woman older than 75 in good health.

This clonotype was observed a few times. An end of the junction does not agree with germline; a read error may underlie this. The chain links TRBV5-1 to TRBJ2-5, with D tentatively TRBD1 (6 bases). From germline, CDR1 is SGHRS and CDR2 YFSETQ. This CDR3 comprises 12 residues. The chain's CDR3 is CAGSLGEGQSYF. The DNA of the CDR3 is TGCGCCGGCAGCTTAGGGGAAGGACAGTCGTACTTC.

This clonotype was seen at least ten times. The CDR3 coding sequence is TGCGCCAGCAGCCAAGATGGGGGACAGATTAATTCACCCCTCCACTTT. Translating gives CASSQDGGQINSPLHF. The gene calls are TRBV4-3 and TRBJ1-6, with 7 bases that match TRBD1. The CDR3 spans 16 residues. V lost 0 bases to trimming and J lost 6 bases; unmatched junction nucleotides: 5. The V gene's germline CDR1 is LGHNA and CDR2 YSLEER.

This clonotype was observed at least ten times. The CDR3 sequence: CASSDYRGTYEQYF. The DNA of the CDR3 is TGTGCCAGCAGTGACTACAGGGGAACTTACGAGCAGTACTTC. This chain connects TRBV6-4 to TRBJ2-7; 7 bases match TRBD1. CDR1 is MRHNA, CDR2 SNTAGT, per germline. The CDR3 is made up of 14 amino acids. Trimming took 1 base from V and 4 from J; bases not matched to a gene: 4.

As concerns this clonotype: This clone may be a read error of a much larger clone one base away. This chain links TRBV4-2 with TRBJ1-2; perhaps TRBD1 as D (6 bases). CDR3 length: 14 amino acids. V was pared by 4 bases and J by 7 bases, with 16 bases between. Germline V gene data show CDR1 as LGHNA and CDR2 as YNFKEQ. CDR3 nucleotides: TGTGCCAGCAGCCGCGGACGGGGGGCGGGTGGCTACACCTTC. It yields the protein CASSRGRGAGGYTF.

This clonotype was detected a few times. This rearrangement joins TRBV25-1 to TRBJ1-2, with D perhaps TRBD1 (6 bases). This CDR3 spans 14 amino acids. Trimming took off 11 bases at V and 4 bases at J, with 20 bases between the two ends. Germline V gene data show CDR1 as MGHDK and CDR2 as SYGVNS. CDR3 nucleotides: TGTGCCGGGTCTACGGGGGGCGGCATCTATGGCTACACCTTC. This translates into CAGSTGGGIYGYTF.

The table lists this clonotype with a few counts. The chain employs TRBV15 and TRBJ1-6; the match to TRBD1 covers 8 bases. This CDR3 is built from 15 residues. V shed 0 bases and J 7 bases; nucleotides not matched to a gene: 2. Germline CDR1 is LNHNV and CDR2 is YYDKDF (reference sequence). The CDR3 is CATSRDQGANSPLHF. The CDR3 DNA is TGTGCCACCAGCAGAGATCAGGGGGCAAATTCACCCCTCCACTTT.

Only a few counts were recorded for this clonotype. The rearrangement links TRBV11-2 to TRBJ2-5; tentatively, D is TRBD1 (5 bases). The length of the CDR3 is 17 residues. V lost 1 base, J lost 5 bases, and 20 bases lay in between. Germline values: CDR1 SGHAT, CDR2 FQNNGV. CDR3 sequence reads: CASSLVPDWGHSETQYF. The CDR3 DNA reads TGTGCCAGCAGCTTAGTACCGGATTGGGGCCACAGTGAGACCCAGTACTTC.

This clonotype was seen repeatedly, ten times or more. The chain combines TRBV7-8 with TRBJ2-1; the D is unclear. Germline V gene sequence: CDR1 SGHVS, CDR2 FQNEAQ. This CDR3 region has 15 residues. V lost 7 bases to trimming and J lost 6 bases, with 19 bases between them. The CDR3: CASTFQQHLGNEQFF. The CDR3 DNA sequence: TGTGCCAGCACCTTTCAGCAACATCTAGGCAATGAGCAGTTCTTC.

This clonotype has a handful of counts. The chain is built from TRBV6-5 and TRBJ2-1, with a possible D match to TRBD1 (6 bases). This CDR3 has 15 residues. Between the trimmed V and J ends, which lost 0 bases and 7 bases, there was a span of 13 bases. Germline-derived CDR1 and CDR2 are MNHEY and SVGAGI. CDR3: CASSYSGKGVNEQFF. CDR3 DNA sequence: TGTGCCAGCAGTTACTCGGGGAAGGGGGTAAATGAGCAGTTCTTC.